The following is a TCR beta chain sequence with its context. V was shortened by 4 bases and J by 10 bases, with 8 bases between the two germline ends. The CDR3 loop spans 12 amino acids. The V gene's germline CDR1 is SNHLY and CDR2 FYNNEI. The assay was immunoSEQ multiplex PCR, and TCRdb's table has in-frame clones only and misses some. The repertoire has roughly 13,000 clones, approximately 88% of them found once; the top ten carry around 5%. This sample was included in a study of blood T cell repertoires in COVID-19. This sequence joins TRBV2 and TRBJ1-6, with D unclear. This clonotype was obtained from a human donor in a cohort sampled during active COVID-19. Material: peripheral blood. Here the CDR3 reads CASSGEVSPLHF. Here the CDR3 DNA reads TGTGCCAGCAGTGGAGAGGTGTCACCCCTCCACTTT.